This T cell receptor (beta chain) was found in a study of T cell responses to AZD1222 COVID-19 vaccine (dated by TCRdb to the early 2020s). In terms of the full investigation: Because spike-specific TCR depth and breadth did not differ between the two schedules, AZD1222 recipients who got a second dose at roughly 4 weeks were pooled with those who got a second dose at roughly 12 weeks. A total of 233 trial participants underwent TCR sequencing, of whom roughly 210 received two doses of AZD1222 and some 25 received two doses of the MenACWY control vaccine. Trial participants were enrolled into age subgroups of 18-55, 56-69 and 70-plus years, which contained 148, 28 and 57 TCR-sequenced participants, respectively. The investigation overall reported the following: A significant rise in spike-specific TCR breadth and depth was observed after two AZD1222 doses relative to day 0 and relative to MenACWY recipients. Most participants were white British and females outnumbered males, and the authors suggested that clonal diversity may have been underestimated. The 56-69-year group was small, and its depth increase did not reach significance, likely because of low power. Only 5 to 7 AZD1222 recipients were SARS-CoV-2 seropositive at baseline, limiting conclusions about previously exposed vaccinees. Because no day 14 peak-response samples were available, repertoires were characterized only after the peak T cell response. CD4 TCRs associated with the vaccine covered the entire spike protein, and the dominant responses were in regions 160-218 and 743-854. Nearly half of unique spike-specific TCRs reportedly recognized epitopes outside regions mutated in the B.1.351 and B.1.1.7 variants.

The CDR3 regions of human TCRbeta chains were subjected to immunosequencing. As for how the authors treated the data: Repertoire TCRs were matched against a reference library of SARS-CoV-2-specific TCRs generated with the MIRA antigen-specificity platform. Breadth meant the fraction of unique TCRs that were SARS-CoV-2-associated, whereas depth meant the fraction of total T cells that were SARS-CoV-2-associated. Each spike-specific TCR was assigned to its reactive spike region and to a CD4 or CD8 class using the MIRA data. Log10-transformed breadth and depth values were compared by one-way ANOVA with Sidak's multiple comparisons tests. TCRdb retrieved this table from immuneACCESS and kept in-frame rearrangements only. Not all clones are present; in checked studies, unresolved V genes account for under half, and no reason is known for the remainder. That table gives V, J and clone size, and the DNA gave D and trimming. Here the sample has more than 150,000 clones; 85% to 90% occur a single time. The ten largest clones take up around 5.8% of the sample.

The cysteine opens and the phenylalanine closes a CDR3 of 13 amino acids. Here the CDR3 DNA is all that survives: 39 bases in frame from base 1. Based on the germline V gene (reference sequence), the CDR1 and CDR2 sequences are SGHNT and YYREEE. Ends trimmed: V by 8 bases, J by 5 bases; bases unmatched to a gene: 8. The time point label here, explained by the study, means: baseline before first vaccination. Vaccinee samples were obtained from the UK trials COV001 and COV002, which included a single-blind randomized controlled phase 2/3 trial of AZD1222 (ChAdOx1 nCoV-19) in healthy adults. For TCRbeta chain sequencing, PBMC samples from trial participants were taken at day 0 and at day 28 after the second dose. As to this clone: Its cognate antigen has yet to be identified. Base quality data are lacking; no much larger clone is found one base away.

The sequence links TRBV5-4 to TRBJ2-5, and 8 bases in between align with TRBD1. The sample was peripheral blood, taken on day 0 of AZD1222 vaccination. The origin of this receptor is an adult in good health. The CDR3 loop reads CASGARGHETQYF. The nucleotide sequence is given as TGTGCCAGTGGGGCCAGGGGGCATGAGACCCAGTACTTC.